A selection of T cell receptor beta chains follows, all from one sample in a study of blood T cells in healthy people across ages. A single record per CDR3 protein comes from TCRdb applying MiXCR to the 5' RACE reads. Here the sample spans approximately 690,000 distinct CDR3 sequences, 40% to 45% being singletons. Material for sequencing was blood. These receptors were taken from an elderly man in good health. The CDR3 runs from the conserved cysteine through the conserved F or W. D genes are given only for firm matches. Expanded clones are given a class, and other clones once, few, many or no size at all.

>-|TRBD2|TRBJ2-3|TRBV7-2
CASSLASGVGADTQYF
TGTGCCAGCAGCTTAGCTAGCGGGGTGGGGGCAGATACGCAGTATTTT
>many|-|TRBJ2-5|TRBV10-2
CASSREETQYF
TGCGCCAGCTCCCGAGAAGAGACCCAGTACTTC
>-|TRBD2|TRBJ2-1|TRBV9
CASCRDGRANEQFF
TGTGCCAGCTGTCGGGACGGGAGGGCCAATGAGCAGTTCTTC
>-|-|TRBJ1-6|TRBV9
CASSVSDSSYNSPLHF
TGTGCCAGCAGCGTGAGCGACAGCTCCTATAATTCACCCCTCCACTTT
>-|TRBD1|TRBJ2-7|TRBV6-6
CASSSGTGGREQYF
TGTGCCAGCAGCTCCGGGACAGGGGGAAGGGAGCAGTACTTC
>many|TRBD2|TRBJ2-3|TRBV7-2
CASQRGASGGGPSTDTQYF
TGTGCCAGCCAAAGAGGGGCTAGCGGGGGGGGTCCTAGCACAGATACGCAGTATTTT
>few|-|TRBJ1-6|TRBV12-3/TRBV12-4
CASSFNRYNSPLHF
TGTGCCAGCAGTTTCAACAGGTATAATTCACCCCTCCACTTT
>few|-|TRBJ2-3|TRBV4-1
CASSQYRALPRDTQYF
TGCGCCAGCAGCCAATACAGGGCCCTGCCTCGAGATACGCAGTATTTT
>-|-|TRBJ2-5|TRBV15
CATSRDPPPHHSQQETQYF
TGTGCCACCAGCAGAGATCCGCCCCCACACCACAGCCAGCAAGAGACCCAGTACTTC
>-|-|TRBJ2-6|TRBV7-2
CASSGQIAVSGANVLTF
TGTGCCAGCAGCGGACAGATAGCGGTTTCTGGGGCCAACGTCCTGACTTTC
>-|TRBD2|TRBJ2-1|TRBV20-1
CSAMGTSGRISYNEQFF
TGCAGTGCCATGGGGACTAGCGGGAGGATCTCCTACAATGAGCAGTTCTTC
>many|TRBD1|TRBJ1-1|TRBV5-1
CASSLDAGTGSAEAFF
TGCGCCAGCAGCTTGGACGCCGGGACAGGGAGTGCTGAAGCTTTCTTT
>-|-|TRBJ1-5|TRBV6-4
CASSAEIGNQPRHF
TGTGCCAGCAGTGCTGAGATTGGCAATCAGCCCCGGCATTTT
>-|TRBD1|TRBJ2-7|TRBV5-1
CASSPRGRTCEQYF
TGCGCCAGCAGCCCCAGGGGGCGTACCTGCGAGCAGTACTTC
>-|-|TRBJ1-6|TRBV7-8
CASSLALKPLHF
TGTGCCAGCAGCTTAGCCCTGAAGCCCCTCCACTTT
>-|TRBD1|TRBJ1-1|TRBV12-5
CASGWDRVETFF
TGTGCTAGTGGTTGGGACAGAGTAGAAACTTTCTTT
>-|-|TRBJ1-2|TRBV7-2
CASSTGPPFNYGYTF
TGTGCCAGCAGCACCGGGCCTCCGTTTAACTATGGCTACACCTTC
>-|-|TRBJ1-4|TRBV2
CASSTGTRGEKLFF
TGTGCCAGCAGCACCGGGACAAGGGGTGAAAAACTGTTTTTT
>-|-|TRBJ2-2|TRBV16
CASSLSPFETGELFF
TGTGCCAGCAGCCTATCCCCCTTCGAGACCGGGGAGCTGTTTTTT
>-|-|TRBJ2-7|TRBV5-1
CASSPEGLEQYF
TGCGCCAGCAGCCCGGAGGGGCTCGAGCAGTACTTC
>few|TRBD1|TRBJ1-2|TRBV11-2
CASSAGQGLNYGYTF
TGTGCCAGCAGCGCGGGACAGGGACTTAACTATGGCTACACCTTC
>few|TRBD2|TRBJ2-7|TRBV28
CASGRLAGGLNYEQYF
TGTGCCAGCGGTAGGCTAGCGGGAGGCCTCAACTACGAGCAGTACTTC
>few|TRBD2|TRBJ2-4|TRBV2
CASKIAGRPGQLAKNIQYF
TGTGCCAGCAAAATAGCGGGGCGGCCGGGGCAACTAGCCAAAAACATTCAGTACTTC
>-|-|TRBJ2-3|TRBV7-3
CASSDLGTDTQYF
TGTGCCAGCAGCGACCTAGGCACAGATACGCAGTATTTT
>-|-|TRBJ2-3|TRBV5-1
CASSLGQVGAQYF
TGCGCCAGCAGCTTGGGACAAGTCGGTGCGCAGTATTTT
>-|-|TRBJ2-3|TRBV12-3/TRBV12-4
CAGRPPELDTDTQYF
TGTGCCGGCAGACCGCCCGAGTTGGACACAGATACGCAGTATTTT
>-|-|TRBJ2-7|TRBV2
CASCVYSYEQYF
TGTGCCAGCTGTGTATACTCCTACGAGCAGTACTTC
>-|TRBD2|TRBJ2-2|TRBV7-3
CASSPLAGRNTGELFF
TGTGCCAGCAGCCCCCTAGCGGGAAGGAACACCGGGGAGCTGTTTTTT
>few|TRBD2|TRBJ2-1|TRBV20-1
CSARASGITRDEQFF
TGCAGTGCTAGGGCTAGCGGGATCACTAGGGATGAGCAGTTCTTC
>few|TRBD1|TRBJ2-7|TRBV7-2
CASTPGGTGSYEQYF
TGTGCCAGCACCCCAGGTGGGACAGGGTCCTACGAGCAGTACTTC
>-|TRBD1|TRBJ1-3|TRBV12-3/TRBV12-4
CASSSGQTGNTIYF
TGTGCCAGCAGTTCGGGACAGACAGGAAACACCATATATTTT
>-|-|TRBJ2-5|TRBV20-1
CSARSGRQRQETQYF
TGCAGTGCTAGAAGCGGACGACAACGGCAGGAGACCCAGTACTTC
>-|TRBD2|TRBJ2-1|TRBV12-3/TRBV12-4
CASATSGRGYNEQFF
TGTGCCAGCGCCACTAGCGGGAGGGGCTACAATGAGCAGTTCTTC
>few|-|TRBJ2-3|TRBV4-1
CASSQVMADTQYF
TGCGCCAGCAGCCAAGTTATGGCGGATACGCAGTATTTT
>-|-|TRBJ1-6|TRBV6-6
CASSYGQEPLRALHF
TGTGCCAGCAGTTACGGGCAGGAGCCCCTGAGGGCCCTCCACTTT
>many|-|TRBJ2-7|TRBV7-2
CASSLPGGPREYEQYF
TGTGCCAGCAGCTTACCCGGGGGCCCCCGAGAGTACGAGCAGTACTTC
>-|-|TRBJ2-7|TRBV7-2
CASSPSGRGTYEQYF
TGTGCCAGCAGCCCATCGGGCAGGGGGACTTACGAGCAGTACTTC
>-|TRBD2|TRBJ2-3|TRBV6-2/TRBV6-3
CASTTQRGGGTDTQYF
TGTGCCAGCACTACTCAGCGGGGGGGCGGAACAGATACGCAGTATTTT
>-|-|TRBJ1-1|TRBV20-1
CSALGIQQGTEAFF
TGCAGTGCTTTAGGTATCCAGCAGGGGACAGAAGCTTTCTTT
>-|-|TRBJ2-3|TRBV2
CASNSQGLTDTQYF
TGTGCCAGCAATAGCCAGGGATTGACAGATACGCAGTATTTT
>-|TRBD2|TRBJ2-1|TRBV6-1
CASSDHGTSGLNEQFF
TGTGCCAGCAGTGATCACGGGACTAGCGGATTAAATGAGCAGTTCTTC
>-|TRBD1|TRBJ2-7|TRBV7-9
CASTKGGGQLSSYNEQYF
TGTGCCAGCACCAAAGGGGGCGGCCAACTGAGCTCCTACAATGAGCAGTACTTC
>-|TRBD1|TRBJ2-4|TRBV3-1
CASSPHRGRAKNIQYF
TGTGCCAGCAGCCCGCACAGGGGGAGGGCCAAAAACATTCAGTACTTC
>-|-|TRBJ1-2|TRBV4-3
CASSQDNSSPNYGYTF
TGCGCCAGCAGCCAAGATAACAGCTCCCCTAACTATGGCTACACCTTC
>-|TRBD1|TRBJ1-2|TRBV7-9
CASSQGTGGEFYGYTF
TGTGCCAGCAGCCAAGGAACAGGGGGCGAGTTCTATGGCTACACCTTC
>-|-|TRBJ2-3|TRBV19
CASRTLSRGPPYF
TGTGCCAGCAGGACCCTCTCTAGAGGCCCTCCGTATTTT
>few|-|TRBJ2-5|TRBV15
CATSRDFGGTDEQYF
TGTGCCACCAGCAGAGATTTTGGGGGGACGGATGAGCAGTACTTC
>-|TRBD1|TRBJ1-2|TRBV2
CASSETQGAYYGYTF
TGTGCCAGCAGTGAAACCCAGGGGGCTTACTATGGCTACACCTTC
>-|-|TRBJ1-2|TRBV6-5
CASSDNGLYGYTF
TGTGCCAGCAGTGACAATGGGCTCTATGGCTACACCTTC
>few|-|TRBJ2-5|TRBV27
CASSEQGLWYNEQYF
TGTGCCAGCAGTGAACAGGGTCTTTGGTACAATGAGCAGTACTTC
>once|-|TRBJ2-2|TRBV4-2
CASSQDSSSGELFF
TGTGCCAGCAGCCAAGACTCAAGTTCCGGGGAGCTGTTTTTT
>few|-|TRBJ1-4|TRBV7-9
CASSWDGVTNEKLFF
TGTGCCAGCAGCTGGGACGGGGTCACTAATGAAAAACTGTTTTTT
>-|-|TRBJ2-3|TRBV27
CASSLSLTGTTDTQYF
TGTGCCAGCAGTTTATCTTTAACAGGGACCACAGATACGCAGTATTTT
>few|TRBD2|TRBJ2-3|TRBV7-2
CASSLDGSGETQYF
TGTGCCAGCAGCTTAGACGGTAGCGGGGAGACGCAGTATTTT
>-|TRBD2|TRBJ2-3|TRBV24-1
CATSVSPPPGLAGGTQYF
TGTGCCACCAGTGTTTCCCCCCCGCCGGGACTAGCGGGAGGTACGCAGTATTTT
>-|-|TRBJ2-1|TRBV20-1
CNARGGGPYNEQFF
TGCAATGCTAGAGGGGGGGGCCCCTACAATGAGCAGTTCTTC
>few|TRBD1|TRBJ2-2|TRBV3-1
CASSPALGQRNTGELFF
TGTGCCAGCAGCCCGGCTCTGGGACAGCGGAACACCGGGGAGCTGTTTTTT